This entry lists 23 T cell receptor beta chains sequenced from one sample in a study of PD-L1 blockade in urothelial cancer. Generated by immunoSEQ multiplex PCR, the TCRdb table keeps only in-frame clones and is missing some. This table holds 100,000 to 150,000 clones, 86% found once. The time point: peripheral blood 6 weeks after treatment start. Here the sequenced sample was PBMCs, taken around atezolizumab (anti-PD-L1) treatment. These receptors came from a man aged 50 to 59 with urothelial cancer.

The V gene is TRBV6-6, the J gene TRBJ2-5, with TRBD1 matching 7 bases. The CDR3 length is 14 residues. V shed 7 bases, J shed 2 bases, and the junction held 7 bases outside the gene matches. CDR1 is MNHNY, CDR2 SVGAGI, per germline (reference sequence). CDR3 amino acids: CASTKQGSQETQYF. The CDR3 DNA follows: TGTGCCAGCACCAAACAGGGGTCTCAAGAGACCCAGTACTTC.

This rearrangement joins TRBV30 to TRBJ1-4; possibly TRBD1 for D (6 bases). Trimming took off 5 bases at V and 3 bases at J, with 13 bases between the two ends. Per the germline V gene, CDR1 is GTSNPN and CDR2 is SVGIG (reference sequence). CDR3 size: 14 residues. The CDR3 DNA reads as TGTGCCTGGCGTCAACAGGGTTCTAATGAAAAACTGTTTTTT. Amino acids: CAWRQQGSNEKLFF.

This chain uses TRBV18 with TRBJ2-7; TRBD2 agrees at 16 bases. V shed 8 bases, J shed 9 bases, and the junction held 7 bases outside the gene matches. This CDR3 is 14 amino acids long. The V gene's germline CDR1 is KGHSH and CDR2 LQKENI. The CDR3 here is CASAGTSGRAAQYF. Written as DNA, the CDR3 is TGTGCCAGCGCGGGGACTAGCGGGAGGGCCGCGCAGTACTTC.

V gene TRBV9 combines with J gene TRBJ2-2, with TRBD2 matching over 16 bases. Unmatched junction bases numbered 2, after V lost 3 bases and J lost 6 bases. The CDR3 consists of 16 residues. In germline, CDR1 is SGDLS, CDR2 YYNGEE. The CDR3 coding sequence is TGTGCCAGCAGCGACGGGACTAGCGGGAGGGCCGGGGAGCTGTTTTTT. It translates to CASSDGTSGRAGELFF.

This rearrangement joins TRBV7-9 to TRBJ2-7, with a possible D match to TRBD2 (5 bases). Germline CDR1 and CDR2: SEHNR and FQNEAQ (reference sequence). Deletions cut 0 bases from V and 2 bases from J, with 17 bases between. This CDR3 spans 17 amino acids. In DNA form, the CDR3 reads TGTGCCAGCAGCTTAGCCGTCATTCAAGCGGAAGCCTACGAGCAGTACTTC. Protein product: CASSLAVIQAEAYEQYF.

The genes are TRBV30 and TRBJ1-2, with D unclear. In germline, CDR1 is GTSNPN, CDR2 SVGIG (reference sequence). V was cut by 3 bases and J by 4 bases, with 18 bases left in between. CDR3 length: 15 amino acids. CDR3 coding DNA: TGTGCCTGGAGGTTTCCCGCATCCACGGGCTATGGCTACACCTTC. Protein: CAWRFPASTGYGYTF.

The gene calls are TRBV7-9 and TRBJ2-1; D is perhaps TRBD2 (6 bases). The CDR3 length is 14 residues. Trimming left V 0 bases short and J 8 bases short, with 11 bases between. CDR1 is SEHNR, CDR2 FQNEAQ, per germline (reference sequence). DNA of the CDR3: TGTGCCAGCAGCTTAGCAGGAGGGGACCATGAGCAGTTCTTC. Amino acid sequence: CASSLAGGDHEQFF.

The chain employs TRBV19 and TRBJ1-5, with TRBD1 as a possible D gene (5 bases). The V end lost 8 bases, the J end lost 6 bases, and 8 bases lay between the germline ends. The CDR3 is 11 amino acids. CDR1 is LNHDA and CDR2 is SQIVND in the germline V gene (reference sequence). The DNA for the CDR3 is TGTGCCAGTGGTACAGGTCAGCCCCAGCATTTT. Amino acids: CASGTGQPQHF.

The chain is built from TRBV7-6 and TRBJ1-4, with 7 bases fitting TRBD1. Trimming at V came to 5 bases and at J to 12 bases, leaving 6 bases not matched to a gene. CDR3 length: 12 amino acids. Germline values: CDR1 SGHVS, CDR2 FNYEAQ. The CDR3 DNA reads as TGTGCCAGCAGCCGGGGACAGTCGGAACTGTTTTTT. This codes for CASSRGQSELFF.

The rearrangement links TRBV28 to TRBJ2-1; 7 nucleotides align to TRBD1. Germline-derived CDR1 and CDR2 are MDHEN and SYDVKM. The CDR3 covers 16 residues. V trimming: 5 bases; J trimming: 1 base; junction bases outside the gene matches: 8. The CDR3 DNA reads TGTGCCAGCAGTCCCGCGACAGGGTTATCCTACAATGAGCAGTTCTTC. Protein sequence: CASSPATGLSYNEQFF.

The V and J genes are TRBV9 and TRBJ1-6, with a tentative D call TRBD1 (5 bases). The CDR3 is made up of 13 amino acids. CDR1 is SGDLS and CDR2 is YYNGEE in the germline V gene. Trimming left V 2 bases short and J 13 bases short, with 13 bases between. CDR3: CASSVDLQGPLHF. DNA of the CDR3: TGTGCCAGCAGCGTGGACCTCCAGGGTCCCCTCCACTTT.

This chain connects TRBV7-2 to TRBJ2-1; D is possibly TRBD1 (5 bases). Trimming pared 1 base from V and 3 bases from J, leaving 10 bases between. The CDR3 length is 15 residues. Germline V gene lookup returns CDR1 SGHTA and CDR2 FQGNSA. The DNA for the CDR3 is TGTGCCAGCAGCTTAGTCAGGGCAGACTACAATGAGCAGTTCTTC. Its protein is CASSLVRADYNEQFF.

The chain uses TRBV7-3 and TRBJ2-7; 8 nucleotides match TRBD1. The CDR3 has 13 amino acids. V lost 5 bases to trimming and J lost 4 bases; unmatched junction nucleotides: 4. Per the germline V gene, CDR1 is SGHTA and CDR2 is FQGTGA. Here the CDR3 DNA reads TGTGCCAGCAGCCCGGGGACAGGTTACGAGCAGTACTTC. Translation gives CASSPGTGYEQYF.

The chain employs TRBV19 and TRBJ2-3; perhaps TRBD2 as D (6 bases). The V and J ends lost 3 bases and 0 bases respectively, with 10 bases between them. The CDR3 has 15 amino acids. Germline values: CDR1 LNHDA, CDR2 SQIVND (reference sequence). The CDR3 loop is CASSIAGLSTDTQYF. CDR3 in DNA: TGTGCCAGTAGTATCGCGGGATTGAGCACAGATACGCAGTATTTT. Supplemented by reference TRBV19 and TRBJ2-3, the full variable domain reads DGGITQSPKYLFRKEGQNVTLSCEQNLNHDAMYWYRQDPGQGLRLIYYSQIVNDFQKGDIAEGYSVSREKKESFPLTVTSAQKNPTAFYLCASSIAGLSTDTQYFGPGTRLTVL.

The chain employs TRBV6-1 and TRBJ2-7; maybe TRBD1 (6 bases). Trimming removed 3 bases at V and 0 bases at J, with 18 bases between. Germline V gives CDR1 MNHNS, CDR2 SASEGT. There are 17 residues in the CDR3. The CDR3 DNA reads TGTGCCAGCAGTGATGAGGTCGTACAGGGATACTCCTACGAGCAGTACTTC. It codes for CASSDEVVQGYSYEQYF.

This chain joins TRBV2 and TRBJ1-2; 8 positions match TRBD1. Trimming took 6 bases from V and 8 from J; bases not matched to a gene: 14. CDR3 length: 15 residues. Germline-derived CDR1 and CDR2 are SNHLY and FYNNEI. The CDR3 DNA reads as TGTGCCAGCAGCAATACCCAGGGGGCACTGGGCGGCTACACCTTC. Its translation is CASSNTQGALGGYTF.

The CDR3 spells CARSLASPPYEQYF. In DNA, the CDR3 is TGTGCCAGAAGCTTGGCCTCCCCTCCCTACGAGCAGTACTTC. V is TRBV5-3 and J is TRBJ2-7; unclear D gene. TRBV5-3 counts as an open reading frame of uncertain function. The V and J ends lost 0 bases and 2 bases respectively, with 9 bases between them. This CDR3 has 14 amino acids.

The chain joins TRBV5-1 to TRBJ1-5; D is uncertain. The CDR3 covers 14 residues. Germline-derived CDR1 and CDR2 are SGHRS and YFSETQ. Trimming shortened V by 0 bases and J by 4 bases, and 8 bases separated the two germline ends. The CDR3 loop is CASSLEGRNQPQHF. The CDR3 region has the DNA TGCGCCAGCAGCTTGGAAGGGAGGAATCAGCCCCAGCATTTT.

CDR3 in amino acids: CASSPSGLYNEQFF. CDR3 in DNA: TGTGCCAGCAGCCCGAGCGGGCTCTACAATGAGCAGTTCTTC. This chain links TRBV9 with TRBJ2-1; TRBD2 is a possible D gene (6 bases). The CDR3 runs 14 residues. Germline V gives CDR1 SGDLS, CDR2 YYNGEE. Trimming cost V 4 bases and J 3 bases, with 11 bases left between them.

J is TRBJ2-5 and V is TRBV9, with TRBD1 matching over 8 bases. Germline assignment: CDR1 SGDLS and CDR2 YYNGEE. Unmatched junction bases numbered 6, after V lost 3 bases and J lost 5 bases. This CDR3 region has 14 residues. For the CDR3, the DNA is TGTGCCAGCAGCGGGGCAGGGGGCGATGAGACCCAGTACTTC. Translating gives CASSGAGGDETQYF.

The chain combines TRBV10-2 with TRBJ1-6; the D gene is possibly TRBD1 (5 bases). Germline V gene lookup returns CDR1 WSHSY and CDR2 SAAADI. This CDR3 has 14 residues. V lost 6 bases, J lost 6 bases, and 12 bases lay in between. Here the CDR3 DNA reads TGCGCCAGCAGCGCCGCCAGGGTTAATTCACCCCTCCACTTT. It yields the protein CASSAARVNSPLHF.

The chain couples TRBV27 to TRBJ2-5; D ambiguous. Germline V gene sequence: CDR1 MNHEY, CDR2 SMNVEV (reference sequence). The CDR3 extends over 12 amino acids. The V and J ends lost 6 bases and 0 bases respectively, with 5 bases between them. CDR3: CASRNYQETQYF. CDR3 DNA: TGTGCCAGCAGGAACTACCAAGAGACCCAGTACTTC.

This chain joins TRBV18 and TRBJ2-5, with 7 bases identical to TRBD1. Germline CDR1 reads KGHSH; CDR2 reads LQKENI. Unmatched junction bases numbered 2, after V lost 3 bases and J lost 1 base. This CDR3 comprises 14 residues. The CDR3 nucleotides are TGTGCCAGCTCACCGGACAGGCTCCAAGAGACCCAGTACTTC. Encoded protein: CASSPDRLQETQYF.